The source of this TCR beta chain is a study of T-cell reconstitution after alpha-beta-depleted transplantation in children. Unique molecular identifiers were incorporated when the TCRbeta library was constructed. TCRdb reprocessed the PCR reads via MiXCR and lists one record per CDR3 protein. The profile shows approximately 590,000 distinct CDR3 sequences, roughly a tenth of them singletons. Looked up from germline, CDR1 is SGHTA and CDR2 is FQGNSA. J gave up 13 bases and V 5 bases, and 13 bases lay outside the gene matches. This CDR3 has 14 amino acids. This clonotype was seen many times. The chain joins TRBV7-2 to TRBJ2-1; 8 bases align to TRBD2. This sequence was found in a human donor who donated a stem cell graft to a child with acute myeloid leukemia. The sequences come from PBMCs from the stem cell graft donor, collected from the stem cell graft. The CDR3 bases are TGTGCCAGCAGCAGTGGGGGACTAGTCCATTTCCAGTTCTTC. This sequence encodes CASSSGGLVHFQFF.